The rows below give T cell receptor beta chains drawn from one sample of a study of blood T cell repertoires in COVID-19. Repertoires were generated with immunoSEQ multiplex PCR, while TCRdb's copy carries only in-frame clones and drops some. The sample holds some 250,000 clones, around 85% seen once. Specimen: peripheral blood. The receptors come from a woman of 80 years or more with acute or convalescent COVID-19. Both conserved end residues are trimmed from each CDR3. Expanded clones are given a class, and other clones once, few, many or no size at all.

j_call | clone_size | v_call | cdr3_aa
TRBJ1-5 | NA | TRBV6-1 | ASSDNREESNNQPQH
TRBJ1-2 | NA | TRBV19 | ASSRDSSTSHYGYT
TRBJ1-5 | NA | TRBV6-1 | ASSVSRGDRRNIGNQPQH
TRBJ1-5 | few | TRBV19 | ASSITQNQPQH
TRBJ1-2 | NA | TRBV29-1 | SVGASGGYT
TRBJ1-1 | NA | TRBV11-2 | ASSLDMGGLYTEAF
TRBJ2-7 | few | TRBV2 | ASSKLTGDEQY
TRBJ1-1 | NA | TRBV30 | AGQRSTEAF
TRBJ2-7 | NA | TRBV18 | ASSQGTGDYEQY
TRBJ2-7 | NA | TRBV6-5 | ASSRGQGASEQY
TRBJ2-7 | NA | TRBV30 | AWSDFLAGREQY
TRBJ1-1 | NA | TRBV7-2 | ASSLFGTGEAF
TRBJ1-5 | NA | TRBV21-1 | ASSKWQYSNQPQH
TRBJ1-6 | NA | TRBV5-1 | ASSLAGTRNSPLH
TRBJ1-5 | NA | TRBV10-3 | AISDGQGGSQPQH
TRBJ2-2 | many | TRBV5-4 | ASSLASLNTGELF
TRBJ2-3 | once | TRBV5-4 | ASSLTGGGATDTQY
TRBJ2-1 | once | TRBV3-1/TRBV3-2 | ASSQRRGNEQF
TRBJ2-1 | NA | TRBV6-5 | ASSYSMGRGSEQF
TRBJ1-2 | NA | TRBV11-3 | ASTRTGLTDGYT
TRBJ2-7 | NA | TRBV25-1 | ASRPPLAGGTEQY
TRBJ1-1 | NA | TRBV18 | ASSQGQENTEAF
TRBJ2-5 | NA | TRBV16 | ASSQSWEGIGETQY
TRBJ1-5 | few | TRBV11-2 | ASSLGQGAHQPQH
TRBJ2-5 | NA | TRBV15 | ATSRDRLAGETQY
TRBJ2-7 | once | TRBV19 | ASSIGQMGYEQY
TRBJ1-2 | once | TRBV29-1 | SVNTAGGVGYT
TRBJ2-3 | NA | TRBV3-1/TRBV3-2 | ASSQGVAGALDTQY
TRBJ1-2 | NA | TRBV20-1 | SAGTAYGYT
TRBJ2-5 | NA | TRBV14 | ASSQSAGSGKTQY
TRBJ2-1 | NA | TRBV3-1/TRBV3-2 | ASSQFASSYNEQF
TRBJ1-2 | NA | TRBV19 | ASSILTGGDYGYT
TRBJ2-7 | NA | TRBV14 | ASSHLASGTTGQY
TRBJ2-3 | NA | TRBV10-3 | AITYGASTDTQY